The subject of this entry is one TCR beta chain. What it binds is not known. Within the sample, other DNA sequences also encode this same CDR3. The protocol was immunoSEQ multiplex PCR, while the TCRdb copy is restricted to in-frame clones and leaves out a portion. The sample lists under 150,000 clones; around 90% were seen once. This record comes from a study of T cells in localized non-small cell lung cancer. General study results and limits: Sequencing was limited to one tumor region, leaving the possibility of heterogeneity open. Those with higher blood T cell density had longer overall survival. Adjacent lung held a median roughly 50 of the top 100 tumor clones. Compared with tumor, uninvolved adjacent lung displayed greater T cell clonality, ranking highest overall.

CDR3 length equals 12 residues. Germline loops: CDR1 SGHDT, CDR2 YYEEEE. V was pared by 4 bases and J by 6 bases, with 11 bases between. The chain uses TRBV5-6 and TRBJ2-7; the D is unclear. The sequence was obtained from a female donor of 60 years or more with stage I lung adenocarcinoma. Source: peripheral blood, taken before any cancer treatment. CDR3 loop: CASSLPFSEQYF. In nucleotides, the CDR3 is TGTGCCAGCAGCCTCCCCTTTTCCGAGCAGTACTTC.